This entry describes one T cell receptor (beta chain). Trimming took off 1 base at V and 8 bases at J, with 11 bases between the two ends. The germline V gene encodes CDR1 LGHDT and CDR2 YNNKEL (reference sequence). CDR3 length: 14 amino acids. The data were obtained in a study of blood T cell repertoires in COVID-19. Measured with immunoSEQ multiplex PCR; TCRdb has only the in-frame clones, and not every one. The repertoire holds around 470,000 clones, 90% seen once, with less than 0.75% in the top ten. This clonotype originated in a man younger than 35 who had recovered from COVID-19. Sequencing was done on a sample of PBMCs or T cells enriched from blood (not recorded which). The rearrangement uses TRBV3-1 (or the pseudogene TRBV3-2) and TRBJ1-4; D is unresolved. The CDR3 reads CASSQGRAGEKLFF. CDR3 nucleotide sequence: TGTGCCAGCAGCCAAGGGAGGGCAGGAGAAAAACTGTTTTTT.